The TCR beta chain under discussion was sequenced for a study of neurological immune-mediated disorders. TCRdb re-derived calls from the 5' RACE reads in MiXCR, one entry per CDR3 protein. The table has more than 30,000 distinct CDR3 sequences, around 7% seen once; the top ten hold around 5%. V shed 2 bases, J shed 4 bases, and the junction held 8 bases outside the gene matches. CDR3 size: 16 residues. Looked up from germline, CDR1 is DFQATT and CDR2 is SNEGSKA (reference sequence). In its sample, this clonotype was seen many times. The receptor's source is a man between 50 and 59 years old in good health. The sample comprised CD4+ T cells from blood. The rearrangement links TRBV20-1 to TRBJ2-3; 11 bases are shared with TRBD2. The chain's CDR3 is CSARLSGRVFSDTQYF. DNA for the CDR3: TGCAGTGCTAGACTTAGCGGGAGGGTTTTTTCAGATACGCAGTATTTT.